The 29 T cell receptor beta chains presented below share a single source sample, sequenced in a study of T cells after yellow fever vaccination. Each CDR3 protein is one row after TCRdb ran MiXCR on the 5' RACE reads. Seen here are 230,000 or so distinct CDR3 sequences, about 3.7% observed once, and the top ten hold roughly a fifth. The material was PBMCs, obtained 15 days after the yellow fever booster vaccination. The receptors here all came from a man between 18 and 29 years old who received the YFV17D yellow fever vaccine.

This clonotype was counted ten times or more. V is TRBV30 and J is TRBJ2-1; D remains ambiguous. Trimming pared 1 base from V and 7 bases from J, leaving 11 bases between. Germline assignment: CDR1 GTSNPN and CDR2 SVGIG (reference sequence). This CDR3 contains 13 residues. The CDR3 loop reads CAWSAPMGNEQFF. In DNA, the CDR3 is TGTGCCTGGAGTGCCCCAATGGGGAATGAGCAGTTCTTC.

This clonotype was seen many times. The chain uses TRBV4-1 and TRBJ2-7; possibly TRBD2 for D (6 bases). V dropped 3 bases and J dropped 6 bases, with 9 bases sitting between them. Germline V lookup: CDR1 MGHRA, CDR2 YSYEKL. CDR3 length: 12 residues. The CDR3 region is CASSQGGTEQYF. The CDR3 coding sequence is TGCGCCAGCAGCCAGGGCGGGACCGAGCAGTACTTC.

This clonotype was counted many times. The J gene is TRBJ2-7, the V gene TRBV5-1, with D perhaps matching TRBD2 (5 bases). The CDR3 is 14 residues long. Germline CDR1 SGHRS, CDR2 YFSETQ. V was shortened by 1 base and J by 1 base, with 9 bases between the two germline ends. The CDR3 here is CASSLFGESYEQYF. In nucleotides, the CDR3 is TGCGCCAGCAGCTTGTTCGGGGAGTCCTACGAGCAGTACTTC. Full variable domain (missing parts from reference TRBV5-1 and TRBJ2-7): KAGVTQTPRYLIKTRGQQVTLSCSPISGHRSVSWYQQTPGQGLQFLFEYFSETQRNKGNFPGRFSGRQFSNSRSEMNVSTLELGDSALYLCASSLFGESYEQYFGPGTRLTVT.

This clonotype was observed at least ten times. DNA of the CDR3: TGTGCCACCAGTGATTCCCGCCCGGGAGCCGGGGAGCTGTTTTTT. Translating it yields CATSDSRPGAGELFF. The chain links TRBV24-1 to TRBJ2-2; maybe TRBD2 (6 bases). This CDR3 is built from 15 residues. Germline V gives CDR1 KGHDR, CDR2 SFDVKD. V was trimmed by 2 bases and J by 6 bases, leaving 12 bases between them.

The sample holds many counts of this clonotype. In DNA, the CDR3 is TGTGCCAGCAGTTTATTCTCTCCCGGGAAGAATGAGCAGTTCTTC. Amino acid sequence: CASSLFSPGKNEQFF. V gene TRBV12-3 or TRBV12-4 combines with J gene TRBJ2-1; a possible D gene is TRBD2 (5 bases). With 2 bases removed from V and 7 bases from J, the gap between germline ends came to 15 bases. This CDR3 contains 15 residues.

This clonotype was seen only a few times. The chain employs TRBV15 and TRBJ2-7, with unresolved D. The CDR3 extends over 15 amino acids. Trimming left V 0 bases short and J 2 bases short, with 11 bases between. The germline V gene encodes CDR1 LNHNV and CDR2 YYDKDF (reference sequence). This chain's CDR3 is CATSRDPHAAYEQYF. Written as DNA, the CDR3 is TGTGCCACCAGCAGAGATCCCCATGCTGCCTACGAGCAGTACTTC.

There are many counts of this clonotype. The V gene is TRBV12-3 or TRBV12-4, the J gene TRBJ1-5; a weak D match, TRBD1 (6 bases). This CDR3 is built from 15 residues. V was pared by 3 bases and J by 2 bases, with 11 bases between. DNA of the CDR3: TGTGCCAGCAGTTTCAGGGGTTGGGGCAATCAGCCCCAGCATTTT. Its translation: CASSFRGWGNQPQHF.

This clonotype was detected many times. V and J are TRBV20-1 and TRBJ2-1; 8 bases match TRBD2. The germline CDR1 and CDR2 sequences are DFQATT and SNEGSKA (reference sequence). The V and J ends lost 5 bases and 7 bases, in that order; junction bases with no gene match: 13. This CDR3 contains 15 residues. DNA for the CDR3: TGCAGTGCTCCCCGCCGGGTAGCGGGGTCTAATGAGCAGTTCTTC. This encodes CSAPRRVAGSNEQFF.

This clonotype came up many times. The chain employs TRBV5-6 and TRBJ1-1, with unresolved D. The CDR3 spans 12 residues. V lost 3 bases and J 3 bases, leaving 6 bases between the germline ends. Germline V CDR1 and CDR2: SGHDT, YYEEEE. CDR3 DNA: TGTGCCAGCAGCTCATATGACACTGAAGCTTTCTTT. Translating gives CASSSYDTEAFF.

This clonotype came up a few times. The rearrangement joins TRBV19 to TRBJ2-3, with D perhaps assigned TRBD1 or TRBD2 (6 bases each). Germline assignment: CDR1 LNHDA and CDR2 SQIVND (reference sequence). V was cut by 4 bases and J by 2 bases, with 10 bases left in between. The CDR3 covers 14 residues. The CDR3 DNA reads TGTGCCAGTAGTAGGGGGGCGTACACAGATACGCAGTATTTT. Translation gives CASSRGAYTDTQYF.

This clonotype showed up many times. CDR3 loop: CASSLGRGSLPDGQYF. As DNA, the CDR3 is TGTGCCAGCAGCTTGGGGCGGGGCTCGCTCCCGGATGGGCAGTACTTC. V and J are TRBV5-6 and TRBJ2-7; D is perhaps TRBD2 (6 bases). V shed 0 bases and J shed 9 bases, with 22 bases lying between them. CDR1 is SGHDT and CDR2 is YYEEEE in the germline V gene. CDR3 length: 16 amino acids. Drawing the rest from reference TRBV5-6 and TRBJ2-7, the complete variable domain is DAGVTQSPTHLIKTRGQQVTLRCSPKSGHDTVSWYQQALGQGPQFIFQYYEEEERQRGNFPDRFSGHQFPNYSSELNVNALLLGDSALYLCASSLGRGSLPDGQYFGPGTRLTVT.

This clonotype was found many times. The chain employs TRBV12-3 or TRBV12-4 and TRBJ1-4; no firm D call. V lost 2 bases and J lost 6, with 10 bases in between. This CDR3 spans 14 amino acids. CDR3 residues: CASSLSRRDEKLFF. CDR3 bases: TGTGCCAGCAGTTTATCTCGTCGGGATGAAAAACTGTTTTTT.

This clonotype was observed at least ten times. V is TRBV4-3 and J is TRBJ2-7; perhaps TRBD2 as D (6 bases). The CDR3 totals 14 residues. Germline CDR1 is LGHNA and CDR2 is YSLEER. V lost 0 bases, J lost 3 bases, and 9 bases lay in between. The DNA of the CDR3 is TGCGCCAGCAGCCAAGATTGGGGACTCTACGAGCAGTACGTC. Its protein product is CASSQDWGLYEQYV.

This clonotype was found many times. The CDR3 spells CASSPHGSGAYEQYV. CDR3 DNA sequence: TGTGCCAGCAGCCCGCACGGATCAGGGGCTTACGAGCAGTACGTC. The chain employs TRBV7-8 and TRBJ2-7; D possibly corresponds to TRBD1 (6 bases). The CDR3 length is 15 residues. V lost 5 bases to trimming and J lost 4 bases, with 18 bases between them. Germline V gives CDR1 SGHVS, CDR2 FQNEAQ.

This clonotype was recorded at least ten times. V gene TRBV6-6 combines with J gene TRBJ1-1; 7 bases are a match to TRBD1. V lost 2 bases and J lost 3; bases outside the gene matches: 6. Germline V lookup: CDR1 MNHNY, CDR2 SVGAGI (reference sequence). The CDR3 covers 15 residues. CDR3 nucleotide sequence: TGTGCCAGCAGTTACGAGACAGGGTGGCACACTGAAGCTTTCTTT. Translated, it gives CASSYETGWHTEAFF.

This clonotype came up many times. This chain links TRBV12-3 or TRBV12-4 with TRBJ2-7, with D tentatively TRBD1 (6 bases). V was cut by 6 bases and J by 3 bases, with 12 bases left in between. CDR3 length: 13 residues. CDR3 residues: CASSLGTYYEQYV. The CDR3 DNA reads TGTGCCAGCAGCCTTGGGACATACTACGAGCAGTACGTC.

This clonotype has at least ten counts. This chain uses TRBV30 with TRBJ1-5; D is perhaps TRBD1 (6 bases). Germline loops: CDR1 GTSNPN, CDR2 SVGIG (reference sequence). CDR3 length: 13 amino acids. Deletions cut 8 bases from V and 3 bases from J, with 14 bases between. The CDR3 sequence: CAASGGANQPQHF. DNA for the CDR3: TGTGCCGCCTCTGGGGGGGCCAATCAGCCCCAGCATTTT. The full variable domain, with the rest looked up from reference TRBV30 and TRBJ1-5, is SQTIHQWPATLVQPVGSPLSLECTVEGTSNPNLYWYRQAAGRGLQLLFYSVGIGQISSEVPQNLSASRPQDRQFILSSKKLLLSDSGFYLCAASGGANQPQHFGDGTRLSIL.

The table lists this clonotype with many counts. The chain recombines TRBV7-2 with TRBJ1-1, with TRBD1 matching 7 bases. The germline gives CDR1 SGHTA, CDR2 FQGNSA. V gave up 8 bases and J gave up 1 base; unmatched junction bases: 7. This CDR3 has 14 residues. CDR3 bases: TGTGCCAGCGGACGGGACAGAAAGAACACTGAAGCTTTCTTT. Protein: CASGRDRKNTEAFF.

There are many counts of this clonotype. This chain joins TRBV4-2 and TRBJ1-1; D is ambiguous. The germline V gene has CDR1 LGHNA and CDR2 YNFKEQ. The CDR3 is 15 residues long. V gave up 3 bases and J gave up 8 bases, with 19 bases separating them. The CDR3 protein is CASSHPNGLHGEAFF. The CDR3 DNA follows: TGTGCCAGCAGCCACCCCAATGGACTGCACGGGGAAGCTTTCTTT.

This clonotype was counted many times. The chain couples TRBV3-1 to TRBJ1-3; D not certain. From germline, CDR1 is LGHDT and CDR2 YNNKEL (reference sequence). This CDR3 has 15 amino acids. Trimming removed 2 bases at V and 2 bases at J, with 10 bases between. The chain's CDR3 is CASSQNYGAGNTIYF. As DNA, the CDR3 is TGTGCCAGCAGCCAAAATTACGGGGCTGGAAACACCATATATTTT.

This clonotype has ten or more counts. The V call is TRBV28, the J call TRBJ2-1, with TRBD2 identical over 8 bases. The CDR3 has 12 amino acids. The germline gives CDR1 MDHEN, CDR2 SYDVKM. V gave up 9 bases and J gave up 2 bases; unmatched junction bases: 0. The CDR3 loop reads CARGLAYNEQFF. CDR3 nucleotide sequence: TGTGCCAGGGGACTAGCCTACAATGAGCAGTTCTTC.

This clonotype was observed at least ten times. The J gene is TRBJ2-7, the V gene TRBV12-3 or TRBV12-4; TRBD2 aligns across 10 bases. The V gene end was trimmed by 2 bases and the J gene end by 12 bases; junction bases not matched to a gene: 7. The CDR3 loop spans 13 amino acids. The CDR3 region is CASSLSPSGGWYF. Written as DNA, the CDR3 is TGTGCCAGCAGTTTATCCCCTAGCGGGGGATGGTACTTC.

The chain links TRBV5-1 to TRBJ2-1; D possibly corresponds to TRBD2 (7 bases). V lost 4 bases and J lost 3, with 20 bases in between. CDR3 length: 17 residues. Germline assignment: CDR1 SGHRS and CDR2 YFSETQ. For the CDR3, the DNA is TGCGCCAGCAGCCCGGGAGAGGGGGGGTCAATCTACAATGAGCAGTTCTTC. Translating it yields CASSPGEGGSIYNEQFF. Full variable domain (missing parts from reference TRBV5-1 and TRBJ2-1): KAGVTQTPRYLIKTRGQQVTLSCSPISGHRSVSWYQQTPGQGLQFLFEYFSETQRNKGNFPGRFSGRQFSNSRSEMNVSTLELGDSALYLCASSPGEGGSIYNEQFFGPGTRLTVL.

At least ten counts were recorded for this clonotype. The CDR3 here is CSPVRRSQETQYF. The CDR3 DNA sequence: TGCAGCCCAGTGAGGCGGTCCCAAGAGACCCAGTACTTC. The chain is built from TRBV29-1 and TRBJ2-5; D call uncertain. The CDR3 is 13 amino acids. V gave up 8 bases and J gave up 1 base, with 14 bases separating them. Germline V lookup: CDR1 SQVTM, CDR2 ANQGSEA.

This clonotype was seen at least ten times. The chain couples TRBV18 to TRBJ2-5; D unclear. The germline CDR1 and CDR2 sequences are KGHSH and LQKENI. Trimming left V 3 bases short and J 2 bases short, with 7 bases between. The CDR3 has 13 residues. CDR3 in DNA: TGTGCCAGCTCACCTAACACGCAAGAGACCCAGTACTTC. This gives the protein CASSPNTQETQYF.

The table lists this clonotype with many counts. The chain recombines TRBV10-3 with TRBJ2-5, with D perhaps being TRBD1 or TRBD2 (5 bases each). Germline V gene data show CDR1 as ENHRY and CDR2 as SYGVKD. The CDR3 has 14 residues. Trimming cost V 2 bases and J 3 bases, with 10 bases left between them. In DNA, the CDR3 is TGTGCCATCAGTGAGATGAGGGGAGAAGAGACCCAGTACTTC. It codes for CAISEMRGEETQYF.

This clonotype was seen a few times. The V call is TRBV20-1, the J call TRBJ2-7, with D possibly being TRBD1 (6 bases). V was cut by 4 bases and J by 6 bases, with 13 bases left in between. The CDR3 loop spans 12 amino acids. CDR1 and CDR2 from the germline V gene are DFQATT and SNEGSKA (reference sequence). CDR3 protein: CSATITGSEQYV. Written as DNA, the CDR3 is TGCAGTGCTACGATAACAGGGAGCGAGCAGTACGTC.

This clonotype was recorded many times. V is TRBV5-1 and J is TRBJ2-4; D is perhaps TRBD1 (7 bases). Germline lookup yields CDR1 SGHRS and CDR2 YFSETQ. CDR3 length: 16 residues. Trimming stripped 3 bases from V and 9 bases from J, with 22 bases between. CDR3 amino acids: CASSSTSGQAGSIQYF. DNA for the CDR3: TGCGCCAGCAGCTCCACCTCCGGACAGGCCGGGAGCATTCAGTACTTC. The complete variable domain, with remaining parts taken from reference TRBV5-1 and TRBJ2-4, reads KAGVTQTPRYLIKTRGQQVTLSCSPISGHRSVSWYQQTPGQGLQFLFEYFSETQRNKGNFPGRFSGRQFSNSRSEMNVSTLELGDSALYLCASSSTSGQAGSIQYFGAGTRLSVL.

This clonotype was counted ten times or more. The rearrangement uses TRBV7-9 and TRBJ1-5; the D is unclear. The V end was cut by 6 bases, the J end by 4 bases, with 13 bases between. CDR1 is SEHNR, CDR2 FQNEAQ, per germline (reference sequence). The CDR3 is 14 residues long. CDR3 nucleotide sequence: TGTGCCAGCAGGGAGTTGGGGATTAATCAGCCCCAGCATTTT. Translation gives CASRELGINQPQHF.